This T cell receptor (beta chain) was captured by sequencing in a study of Graves' ophthalmopathy and Graves' hyperthyroidism. General study results and limits: Most clonotypes expanded in thyroid above 0.001 frequency were present in blood too.

Germline CDR1 DFQATT, CDR2 SNEGSKA (reference sequence). The CDR3 runs 15 residues. V lost 1 base and J lost 3, with 13 bases in between. This clonotype was seen ten or more times. Its antigen is not known. Using RNA transcripts, the TCR beta CDR3 regions were amplified. A first-round RT-PCR used HTBI primers, followed by a second-round multiplex PCR. TCRdb recomputed calls from the multiplex PCR reads with MiXCR, one row per CDR3 protein. The sample lists 650,000 to 800,000 distinct CDR3 sequences; approximately 39% were seen once. Sequenced: peripheral blood. The sequence derives from an adult man with Graves' ophthalmopathy. The genes are TRBV20-1 and TRBJ1-5; D possibly corresponds to TRBD1 (5 bases). The CDR3 protein is CSARGGVVDNQPQHF. The DNA of the CDR3 is TGCAGTGCTAGAGGGGGGGTAGTGGACAATCAGCCCCAGCATTTT.